This TCR beta chain was documented in a study of neurological immune-mediated disorders. Synthesis of cDNA was performed by 5'RACE using 10-nucleotide random UMIs. TCRdb analysed the 5' RACE reads with MiXCR anew, one entry per CDR3 protein. The sample carries some 66,000 distinct CDR3 sequences, roughly 4.3% recorded once. Broader study findings: Clinical and MRI features did not associate with the cluster found in multiple sclerosis patients.

Note on this clonotype: Its cognate antigen is unknown.

The ends lost 3 bases at V and 7 bases at J; junction bases unmatched: 12. The CDR3 consists of 16 residues. From germline, CDR1 is LNHDA and CDR2 SQIVND (reference sequence). V is TRBV19 and J is TRBJ1-1; 9 bases align to TRBD1. The sequenced sample was PBMCs. The origin of this receptor is a man aged 30-40 years with multiple sclerosis. The CDR3 region is CASSMIGDREINEAFF. The CDR3 DNA sequence: TGTGCCAGTAGTATGATCGGGGACAGGGAGATTAATGAAGCTTTCTTT.